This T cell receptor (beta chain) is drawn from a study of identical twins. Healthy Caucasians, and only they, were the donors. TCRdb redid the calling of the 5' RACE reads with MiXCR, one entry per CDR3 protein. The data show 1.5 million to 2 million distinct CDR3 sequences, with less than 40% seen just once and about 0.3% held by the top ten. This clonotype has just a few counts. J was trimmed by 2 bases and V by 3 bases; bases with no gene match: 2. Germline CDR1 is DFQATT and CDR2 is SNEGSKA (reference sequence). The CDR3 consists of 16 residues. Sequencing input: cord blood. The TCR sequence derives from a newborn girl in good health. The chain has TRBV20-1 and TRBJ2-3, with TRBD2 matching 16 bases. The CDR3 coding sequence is TGCAGTGCTAGGGGGACTAGCGGGAGGGCCACAGATACGCAGTATTTT. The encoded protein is CSARGTSGRATDTQYF.